The TCR beta chain under discussion was sequenced for a study of T cell changes during pregnancy in multiple sclerosis. The protocol was immunoSEQ multiplex PCR, while the TCRdb copy is restricted to in-frame clones and leaves out a portion. Seen here are around 61,000 clones, approximately 90% observed once, and the top ten hold 0.89%. CDR1 and CDR2 (germline): LNHDA, SQIVND (reference sequence). Trimming stripped 1 base from V and 15 bases from J, with 15 bases between. The length of the CDR3 is 13 residues. The sequence was obtained from a female donor in good health, enrolled as a control in a pregnancy study. J is TRBJ1-4 and V is TRBV19, with D uncertain. The starting material was peripheral blood, obtained in the first trimester of pregnancy. The CDR3 reads CASSIGELYGMFF. DNA for the CDR3: TGTGCCAGTAGTATAGGGGAGCTCTACGGGATGTTTTTT.